These T cell receptor beta chains were read from a single sample in a study of low-dose radiotherapy and immunotherapy resistance in tumors. MiXCR, applied by TCRdb to the reads, yields one record per CDR3 protein. The data show some 82,000 distinct CDR3 sequences, around 18% seen once. Sequencing used PBMCs, obtained before treatment. The origin of the receptors is a male donor with prostate cancer. The CDR3 runs from the conserved cysteine through the conserved F or W. Each record gives: D gene, V gene, clone size, J gene, CDR3 protein, CDR3 DNA. A D gene is named only where the DNA matches it firmly. The size entry is marked missing in some rows and otherwise reads once, few, many or a size class.

NA,TRBV29-1,many,TRBJ1-1,CSALRATNTEAFF,TGCAGCGCCCTTCGGGCCACGAACACTGAAGCTTTCTTT
NA,TRBV10-3,many,TRBJ2-1,CAISTKQDYNEQFF,TGTGCCATCAGTACTAAACAGGATTACAATGAGCAGTTCTTC
NA,TRBV5-6,many,TRBJ1-1,CASSSRGGGRTEAFF,TGTGCCAGCAGCTCCCGGGGAGGGGGACGCACTGAAGCTTTCTTT
NA,TRBV28,NA,TRBJ2-7,CASSPLEEQYF,TGTGCCAGCAGTCCCCTTGAGGAGCAGTACTTC
TRBD1,TRBV6-5,many,TRBJ1-1,CASRHGTGITEAFF,TGTGCCAGCAGGCATGGGACAGGGATCACTGAAGCTTTCTTT
TRBD1,TRBV19,many,TRBJ2-7,CASSAADREFYEQYF,TGTGCCAGTAGTGCTGCGGACAGGGAATTTTACGAGCAGTACTTC
NA,TRBV29-1,many,TRBJ2-7,CSVRRQSSYEQYF,TGCAGCGTACGCCGACAGAGCTCCTACGAGCAGTACTTC
TRBD1,TRBV7-6,many,TRBJ2-1,CASSVTGQSYNEQFF,TGTGCCAGCAGCGTGACGGGACAGTCCTACAATGAGCAGTTCTTC
TRBD1,TRBV7-9,many,TRBJ2-3,CASSLTGGEDTQYF,TGTGCCAGCAGCTTAACAGGGGGCGAGGATACGCAGTATTTT
NA,TRBV29-1,medium-sized,TRBJ1-1,CSVEIGGGTEAFF,TGCAGCGTTGAAATAGGGGGGGGCACTGAAGCTTTCTTT
NA,TRBV7-2,many,TRBJ2-3,CASSPDGDTQYF,TGTGCCAGCAGCCCCGATGGGGATACGCAGTATTTT
NA,TRBV7-6,many,TRBJ2-1,CASSARAAQRHNEQFF,TGTGCCAGCAGCGCCAGGGCGGCCCAACGTCACAATGAGCAGTTCTTC
NA,TRBV28,many,TRBJ2-4,CASSFTGVAKNIQYF,TGTGCCAGCAGTTTTACCGGGGTAGCCAAAAACATTCAGTACTTC
NA,TRBV6-1,NA,TRBJ2-2,CASSRFVGELFFF,NA
NA,TRBV7-9,many,TRBJ2-3,CASSAGLVTDTQYF,TGTGCCAGCAGCGCCGGTTTGGTCACAGATACGCAGTATTTT
TRBD2,TRBV20-1,many,TRBJ2-5,CSARTPLGREETQYF,TGCAGTGCTAGAACGCCCCTTGGGAGGGAAGAGACCCAGTACTTC
TRBD1,TRBV19,many,TRBJ2-2,CATRGGSGTGELFF,TGTGCCACCCGAGGGGGCTCGGGCACCGGGGAGCTGTTTTTT
TRBD1,TRBV29-1,many,TRBJ2-3,CSVAQTGGMDTQYF,TGCAGCGTTGCCCAGACAGGGGGCATGGATACGCAGTATTTT
NA,TRBV14,NA,TRBJ1-6,CASSQPTGIFGAPLHF,TGTGCCAGCAGCCAACCCACCGGGATCTTCGGGGCACCCCTCCACTTT
NA,TRBV6-5,many,TRBJ1-1,CASSYRQSEAFF,TGTGCCAGCAGTTACAGACAGAGTGAAGCTTTCTTT
NA,TRBV13,many,TRBJ2-1,CASAPYSYNEQFF,TGTGCCAGCGCACCCTACTCCTACAATGAGCAGTTCTTC
TRBD1,TRBV29-1,many,TRBJ2-7,CSVRDRVYEQYF,TGCAGCGTTAGGGACAGGGTCTACGAGCAGTACTTC
TRBD1,TRBV29-1,many,TRBJ1-2,CSVVGQGYNGYTF,TGCAGCGTTGTGGGACAGGGGTATAATGGCTACACCTTC
NA,TRBV20-1,many,TRBJ1-1,CSARDRGRGGTEAFF,TGCAGTGCTAGAGATAGGGGCAGGGGAGGTACTGAAGCTTTCTTT
TRBD2,TRBV5-6,many,TRBJ2-5,CASSLAAGGLLETQYF,TGTGCCAGCAGCTTGGCAGCGGGGGGGCTCTTAGAGACCCAGTACTTC
NA,TRBV19,many,TRBJ1-3,CASSIGSQTGNTIYF,TGTGCCAGTAGTATCGGGAGCCAAACTGGAAACACCATATATTTT
NA,TRBV29-1,NA,TRBJ2-2,CSVHQGGANTGELFF,TGCAGCGTTCATCAGGGGGGCGCGAACACCGGGGAGCTGTTTTTT
NA,TRBV6-2/TRBV6-3,many,TRBJ1-2,CASSYSLRAGYGYTF,TGTGCCAGCAGTTACTCGTTGCGGGCAGGGTATGGCTACACCTTC
NA,TRBV21-1,many,TRBJ2-5,CASSKAWTKETQYF,TGTGCCAGCAGCAAAGCTTGGACCAAAGAGACCCAGTACTTC
NA,TRBV6-1,many,TRBJ1-4,CASSEVGVANEKLFF,TGTGCCAGCAGTGAAGTGGGTGTGGCTAATGAAAAACTGTTTTTT
NA,TRBV29-1,NA,TRBJ1-1,CSTRRGGANTEAFF,TGCAGCACGCGAAGGGGGGGAGCTAACACTGAAGCTTTCTTT
TRBD1,TRBV20-1,many,TRBJ1-5,CSAVDRGFNQPQHF,TGCAGTGCTGTTGACAGGGGGTTCAATCAGCCCCAGCATTTT
NA,TRBV20-1,NA,TRBJ1-1,CSASTGQFGNTEAFF,TGCAGTGCTTCCACTGGACAGTTTGGGAACACTGAAGCTTTCTTT
TRBD1,TRBV7-9,many,TRBJ2-1,CASSDRGQGYNEQFF,TGTGCCAGCAGCGACCGGGGACAGGGCTACAATGAGCAGTTCTTC
TRBD1,TRBV29-1,many,TRBJ2-7,CSVEMRAGQGAPTYEQYF,TGCAGCGTTGAAATGCGAGCTGGACAGGGGGCTCCCACCTACGAGCAGTACTTC
NA,TRBV7-2,many,TRBJ2-5,CASSLLGARGTETQYF,TGTGCCAGCAGCTTACTAGGGGCCCGAGGGACGGAGACCCAGTACTTC
NA,TRBV20-1,many,TRBJ2-1,CSANRLQLNNEQFF,TGCAGTGCTAATAGACTCCAGTTAAACAATGAGCAGTTCTTC
TRBD1,TRBV10-3,many,TRBJ1-5,CAIRADRGEYQPQHF,TGTGCCATCAGAGCAGACAGGGGCGAATATCAGCCCCAGCATTTT
TRBD2,TRBV5-1,NA,TRBJ2-3,CASSLRGLATDTQYF,TGCGCCAGCAGCTTGCGGGGACTAGCAACAGATACGCAGTATTTT
NA,TRBV5-1,many,TRBJ2-7,CASSRDGNGEQYF,TGCGCCAGCAGCCGGGACGGAAACGGGGAGCAGTACTTC
NA,TRBV6-5,many,TRBJ2-5,CASTKGETQYF,TGTGCCAGCACCAAGGGGGAGACCCAGTACTTC
TRBD2,TRBV5-1,NA,TRBJ2-5,CASSLGTSQETQYF,TGCGCCAGCAGCTTGGGGACTAGTCAAGAGACCCAGTACTTC
NA,TRBV30,many,TRBJ1-5,CAWTLQAGNGQPQHF,TGTGCCTGGACCCTGCAGGCTGGGAATGGTCAGCCCCAGCATTTT
NA,TRBV6-2/TRBV6-3,many,TRBJ2-1,CASSGGSRTYNEQFF,TGTGCCAGCAGCGGCGGATCAAGGACCTACAATGAGCAGTTCTTC
TRBD1,TRBV27,NA,TRBJ1-6,CASRLQGSYNSPLHF,TGTGCCAGCAGGCTACAGGGGTCGTATAATTCACCCCTCCACTTT
NA,TRBV7-9,many,TRBJ2-5,CASSLGGEPQETQYF,TGTGCCAGCAGCTTAGGAGGGGAACCCCAAGAGACCCAGTACTTC
TRBD2,TRBV5-1,many,TRBJ2-1,CASSLGGSSYNEQFF,TGTGCCAGCAGCTTAGGCGGGAGCTCCTACAATGAGCAGTTCTTC
TRBD2,TRBV7-2,NA,TRBJ2-7,CASSPRAGAFYEQYF,TGTGCCAGCAGCCCCCGAGCGGGGGCTTTTTACGAGCAGTACTTC
NA,TRBV2,many,TRBJ1-1,CASSERGANTEAFF,TGTGCCAGCAGCGAACGGGGGGCGAACACTGAAGCTTTCTTT
TRBD1,TRBV6-1,many,TRBJ2-3,CASSDRGFQDTQYF,TGTGCCAGCAGTGACAGGGGGTTTCAGGATACGCAGTATTTT
TRBD2,TRBV29-1,many,TRBJ2-5,CSVRQTGGQYF,TGCAGCGTCCGACAGACGGGGGGCCAGTACTTC
NA,TRBV6-2/TRBV6-3,many,TRBJ2-1,CASSYSAGRVPEQFF,TGTGCCAGCAGTTACTCGGCGGGCCGCGTGCCTGAGCAGTTCTTC
NA,TRBV28,many,TRBJ1-2,CASGKAGANYGYTF,TGTGCCAGCGGTAAGGCAGGAGCTAACTATGGCTACACCTTC
TRBD1,TRBV19,many,TRBJ2-3,CASRDRGTDTQYF,TGTGCCAGCCGGGACAGGGGGACAGATACGCAGTATTTT
TRBD2,TRBV6-2/TRBV6-3,many,TRBJ2-3,CASSYSTSGGAKGTQYF,TGTGCCAGCAGTTACTCGACTAGCGGGGGGGCCAAAGGTACGCAGTATTTT
NA,TRBV28,many,TRBJ1-2,CASSLMRGSNYGYTF,TGTGCCAGCAGTTTGATGCGGGGTTCTAACTATGGCTACACCTTC
TRBD1,TRBV7-6,many,TRBJ2-1,CASSPRDREVYNEQFF,TGTGCCAGCAGCCCCAGGGACAGGGAAGTGTACAATGAGCAGTTCTTC
NA,TRBV4-1,NA,TRBJ2-2,CASSQSGELFF,TGCGCCAGCAGCCAATCCGGGGAGCTGTTTTTT